These 23 T cell receptor beta chains came from one sample sequenced in a study of T cells after yellow fever vaccination. TCRdb passed the 5' RACE reads through MiXCR, listing each CDR3 protein once. The sample records about 320,000 distinct CDR3 sequences, 3.5% to 5% being singletons. The sequences come from PBMCs, collected 15 days after the yellow fever booster vaccination. All receptors derive from a man aged 18 to 29 who received the YFV17D yellow fever vaccine.

This clonotype was observed many times. The rearrangement uses TRBV6-6 and TRBJ2-7; 8 nucleotides align to TRBD1. Germline V gene lookup returns CDR1 MNHNY and CDR2 SVGAGI (reference sequence). The CDR3 is 13 residues long. The V segment lost 5 bases and the J segment 3 bases; nucleotides outside the gene matches: 3. The CDR3 spells CASSQDRDYEQYF. CDR3 bases: TGTGCCAGCAGTCAGGACAGGGACTACGAGCAGTACTTC.

This clonotype was found many times. The chain carries TRBV5-1 and TRBJ2-5; possibly TRBD1 for D (5 bases). Germline-derived CDR1 and CDR2 are SGHRS and YFSETQ. V lost 0 bases and J 5 bases, leaving 11 bases between the germline ends. The CDR3 consists of 14 residues. The CDR3 loop is CASSLGGLGETQYF. The DNA for the CDR3 is TGCGCCAGCAGCTTGGGGGGCCTTGGGGAGACCCAGTACTTC.

On this clonotype: At one end the junction does not follow the germline gene, possibly because of a read error. The CDR3 DNA reads as TGTGTCAGCAGTGTTGGCGGGGGAACTGAAGCTTTCTTT. As protein: CVSSVGGGTEAFF. The V and J genes are TRBV2 and TRBJ1-1; the D gene is possibly TRBD1 (5 bases). Per germline, CDR1 SNHLY and CDR2 FYNNEI. This CDR3 is built from 13 residues.

This clonotype was recorded at least ten times. The V gene is TRBV5-1, the J gene TRBJ1-1; 7 nucleotides align to TRBD1. The CDR3 is 14 amino acids. After removal of 0 bases from V and 4 bases from J, the junction contained 3 bases not matched to a gene. Germline loops: CDR1 SGHRS, CDR2 YFSETQ. The chain's CDR3 is CASSLDRGGTEAFF. DNA for the CDR3: TGCGCCAGCAGCTTGGACAGGGGAGGCACTGAAGCTTTCTTT.

This clonotype appeared many times. The CDR3 region is CASRMHEGGTYGYTF. As DNA, the CDR3 is TGTGCCAGCAGAATGCACGAGGGGGGTACCTATGGCTACACCTTC. The chain is built from TRBV6-5 and TRBJ1-2; tentatively, D is TRBD1 (6 bases). The CDR3 runs to 15 residues. V lost 6 bases to trimming and J lost 4 bases, with 18 bases between them. Germline CDR1 reads MNHEY; CDR2 reads SVGAGI.

The J gene is TRBJ2-7, the V gene TRBV12-3 or TRBV12-4; D is perhaps TRBD1 (6 bases). CDR3 size: 16 residues. V lost 3 bases to trimming and J lost 2 bases, with 17 bases between them. CDR3 loop: CASSFSRQASPYEQYF. The CDR3 DNA sequence: TGTGCCAGCAGTTTTAGCCGACAGGCCTCTCCCTACGAGCAGTACTTC.

Many counts were recorded for this clonotype. The CDR3 coding sequence is TGCGCCAGCAGCCCGAGTGGCGGGGGCTTCGAGACCCAGTACTTC. This translates into CASSPSGGGFETQYF. This chain joins TRBV4-3 and TRBJ2-5, with D maybe TRBD2 (7 bases). This CDR3 has 15 residues. V lost 4 bases and J 5 bases, leaving 17 bases between the germline ends. CDR1 is LGHNA, CDR2 YSLEER, per germline.

This clonotype has ten or more counts. This chain uses TRBV4-3 with TRBJ1-1; D call uncertain. This CDR3 comprises 14 residues. Germline assignment: CDR1 LGHNA and CDR2 YSLEER. V was shortened by 4 bases and J by 4 bases, with 13 bases between the two germline ends. The CDR3 DNA sequence: TGCGCCAGCAGCCTCGGTGGCTCGAGCACTGAAGCTTTCTTT. Its protein is CASSLGGSSTEAFF.

This clonotype has a handful of counts. The chain uses TRBV30 and TRBJ2-7; the D is unclear. The CDR3 runs to 11 residues. Per germline, CDR1 GTSNPN and CDR2 SVGIG (reference sequence). V lost 3 bases to trimming and J lost 7 bases, with 10 bases between them. CDR3 loop: CAWSPKREQYF. CDR3 sequence (DNA): TGTGCCTGGAGCCCTAAGAGGGAGCAGTACTTC. The whole variable domain, remainder taken from reference TRBV30 and TRBJ2-7, is SQTIHQWPATLVQPVGSPLSLECTVEGTSNPNLYWYRQAAGRGLQLLFYSVGIGQISSEVPQNLSASRPQDRQFILSSKKLLLSDSGFYLCAWSPKREQYFGPGTRLTVT.

This clonotype appeared many times. J is TRBJ1-4 and V is TRBV20-1; D is perhaps TRBD1 (5 bases). Germline CDR1 and CDR2: DFQATT and SNEGSKA (reference sequence). This CDR3 has 13 amino acids. Trimming took 1 base from V and 7 from J, leaving 10 bases between them. The CDR3 DNA is TGCAGTGCTAGAGGGAGGGGAGGTGAAAAACTGTTTTTT. Residues: CSARGRGGEKLFF.

V usage is TRBV4-1 and J usage is TRBJ2-1; D not resolved. The length of the CDR3 is 16 residues. Germline loops: CDR1 MGHRA, CDR2 YSYEKL. V was cut by 0 bases and J by 2 bases, with 11 bases left in between. The CDR3 nucleotides are TGCGCCAGCAGCCAAGAAGGGCTAGATCCCTACAATGAGCAGTTCTTC. Protein product: CASSQEGLDPYNEQFF.

This chain links TRBV5-4 with TRBJ2-3; D is ambiguous. Germline V gene lookup returns CDR1 SGHNT and CDR2 YYREEE (reference sequence). The CDR3 covers 14 residues. Between the trimmed V and J ends, which lost 0 bases and 2 bases, there was a span of 7 bases. The CDR3 DNA sequence: TGTGCCAGCAGCTTGGATCCAACCACAGATACGCAGTATTTT. Amino acid sequence: CASSLDPTTDTQYF.

There are many counts of this clonotype. The chain links TRBV27 to TRBJ2-6; the match to TRBD1 covers 8 bases. After removal of 7 bases from V and 0 bases from J, the junction contained 8 bases not matched to a gene. Germline values: CDR1 MNHEY, CDR2 SMNVEV (reference sequence). This CDR3 has 17 residues. The CDR3 DNA sequence: TGTGCCAGCACCCAGGGGACAGGACGCTCTGGGGCCAACGTCCTGACTTTC. Translation: CASTQGTGRSGANVLTF.

This clonotype occurred a few times. The rearrangement joins TRBV2 to TRBJ1-5; D is perhaps TRBD1 (5 bases). V shed 2 bases and J shed 2 bases, with 10 bases lying between them. Germline CDR1 and CDR2: SNHLY and FYNNEI. The CDR3 contains 15 residues. CDR3 DNA: TGTGCCAGCAGTGAACCGAGGGGTGGCAATCAGCCCCAGCATTTT. Translating it yields CASSEPRGGNQPQHF.

The rearrangement links TRBV7-7 to TRBJ2-1; D might be TRBD2 (5 bases). Trimming cost V 6 bases and J 3 bases, with 15 bases left between them. CDR1 is SSHAT and CDR2 is FNYEAQ in the germline V gene (reference sequence). The CDR3 loop spans 15 amino acids. The CDR3 region is CASSHFPRDYNEQFF. CDR3 DNA sequence: TGTGCCAGCAGTCATTTCCCCCGGGACTACAATGAGCAGTTCTTC.

This clonotype has ten or more counts. V usage is TRBV10-3 and J usage is TRBJ1-5, with a tentative D call TRBD1 (5 bases). Per the germline V gene, CDR1 is ENHRY and CDR2 is SYGVKD. The CDR3 length is 14 residues. V shed 3 bases and J shed 3 bases, with 9 bases lying between them. For the CDR3, the DNA is TGTGCCATCAGTGACCCCAGGGACAATCAGCCCCAGCATTTT. Translated: CAISDPRDNQPQHF.

This clonotype was seen a few times. CDR3 coding DNA: TGTGCCAGCAGCTTGTTTTCCGGGGGCGAGCAGTACTTC. It yields the protein CASSLFSGGEQYF. This chain joins TRBV7-2 and TRBJ2-7, with D possibly matching TRBD2 (6 bases). V was pared by 3 bases and J by 6 bases, with 12 bases between. Germline V gives CDR1 SGHTA, CDR2 FQGNSA. The CDR3 has 13 amino acids.

In the case of this clonotype: This may be a read error, as it is one base from a much larger clone. The rearrangement uses TRBV29-1 and TRBJ1-1; D is unclear. The CDR3 totals 13 residues. Germline-derived CDR1 and CDR2 are SQVTM and ANQGSEA. The V gene lost 4 bases and the J gene lost 0 bases, with 9 bases spanning the gap. The CDR3 is CSVVAELNTEAFF. CDR3 sequence (DNA): TGCAGCGTTGTCGCAGAGTTGAACACTGAAGCTTTCTTT.

Only a few counts were recorded for this clonotype. Germline and junction disagree at one end, which may indicate a read error. J is TRBJ2-5 and V is TRBV5-1; 14 bases are shared with TRBD2. Germline V gene data show CDR1 as SGHRS and CDR2 as YFSETQ. The CDR3 runs 16 residues. DNA for the CDR3: TGCGCCATCAGCCTCAGGGGACTAGCGGGGGAAGAGACCCAGTACTTC. Translation gives CAISLRGLAGEETQYF.

At least ten counts were recorded for this clonotype. V and J are TRBV5-1 and TRBJ2-7; tentatively, D is TRBD1 or TRBD2 (5 bases each). V lost 4 bases and J lost 2, with 10 bases in between. Germline lookup yields CDR1 SGHRS and CDR2 YFSETQ. The CDR3 covers 13 residues. In nucleotides, the CDR3 is TGCGCCAGCAGCGTACAGGAGGCCTACGAGCAGTACGTC. Its translation is CASSVQEAYEQYV.

In its sample, this clonotype was seen a few times. This chain uses TRBV20-1 with TRBJ2-1; TRBD2 matches at 10 bases. J gave up 7 bases and V 3 bases, and 12 bases lay outside the gene matches. Germline lookup yields CDR1 DFQATT and CDR2 SNEGSKA (reference sequence). The CDR3 is made up of 16 amino acids. The CDR3 bases are TGCAGTGCTAGGGCTACAAGCGGGGGGGGACCAAATGAGCAGTTCTTC. It specifies CSARATSGGGPNEQFF.

As DNA, the CDR3 is TGTGCCAGCAGCGTAGGAGGGAGGGGGCACACCGGGGAGCTGTTTTTT. It is translated as CASSVGGRGHTGELFF. This chain joins TRBV9 and TRBJ2-2; possibly TRBD1 or TRBD2 for D (7 bases each). The CDR3 spans 16 residues. Germline-derived CDR1 and CDR2 are SGDLS and YYNGEE. The V end lost 0 bases, the J end lost 3 bases, and 12 bases lay between the germline ends.

This clonotype was observed a few times. The V and J genes are TRBV12-3 or TRBV12-4 and TRBJ2-5, with D perhaps matching TRBD2 (5 bases). Trimming took off 3 bases at V and 10 bases at J, with 15 bases between the two ends. The CDR3 has 13 amino acids. In DNA form, the CDR3 reads TGTGCCAGCAGTTTGGGTGGACTCCCCGACCAGTACTTC. It encodes CASSLGGLPDQYF.